The 5 T cell receptor beta chains listed next were all sequenced from one sample in a study of blood T cells in healthy people across ages (dated by TCRdb to about 2015). Library creation used 5' RACE. Sequencing was performed on an Illumina HiSeq 2500. The second PCR ran for roughly 7 to 12 cycles and used a J-beta primer mix along with a sample-barcoded 5' primer. TCRdb itself trimmed the public reads at Q25 with fastp, ran MiXCR and retained productive beta chains. Every CDR3 protein is listed once, alongside the most common genes and DNA of its rows. For this sample there are about 580,000 distinct CDR3 sequences; around 48% appear just once. Clones ranked in the top ten supply around 25% of the sample. The sample comprised blood. The receptors come from a man older than 75 in good health.

This sequence joins TRBV5-1 and TRBJ2-3; 9 positions match TRBD1. The ends lost 4 bases at V and 7 bases at J; junction bases unmatched: 10. This CDR3 is built from 15 residues. CDR1 SGHRS and CDR2 YFSETQ come from the germline V gene. DNA for the CDR3: TGCGCCAGCAGCCGACAGGGGGGTGCAGCGAATACGCAGTATTTT. Translated: CASSRQGGAANTQYF.

The rearrangement joins TRBV5-1 to TRBJ1-1; D uncertain. Germline V lookup: CDR1 SGHRS, CDR2 YFSETQ. Trimming took 4 bases from V and 4 from J, leaving 11 bases between them. The CDR3 extends over 13 amino acids. Here the CDR3 reads CASSASAGTEAFF. The CDR3 DNA follows: TGCGCCAGCAGCGCCTCAGCGGGCACTGAAGCTTTCTTT.

The chain joins TRBV7-2 to TRBJ1-6; D remains ambiguous. With 1 base removed from V and 2 bases from J, the gap between germline ends came to 9 bases. Germline V gene data show CDR1 as SGHTA and CDR2 as FQGNSA. This CDR3 comprises 16 residues. Here the CDR3 DNA reads TGTGCCAGCAGCTTAGAATCGGCGCCCTATAATTCACCCCTCCACTTT. This gives the protein CASSLESAPYNSPLHF. The full variable domain, in which reference TRBV7-2 and TRBJ1-6 provide the parts outside the CDR3, is GAGVSQSPSNKVTEKGKDVELRCDPISGHTALYWYRQSLGQGLEFLIYFQGNSAPDKSGLPSDRFSAERTGGSVSTLTIQRTQQEDSAVYLCASSLESAPYNSPLHFGNGTRLTVT.

The J gene is TRBJ1-2, the V gene TRBV9; D may be TRBD1 (6 bases). Trimming took off 1 base at V and 4 bases at J, with 11 bases between the two ends. The CDR3 extends over 14 amino acids. Germline-derived CDR1 and CDR2 are SGDLS and YYNGEE. CDR3: CASSVTEGGYGYTF. The CDR3 nucleotides are TGTGCCAGCAGCGTAACCGAGGGGGGCTATGGCTACACCTTC.

The chain employs TRBV7-2 and TRBJ2-7; tentative D call: TRBD1 (6 bases). CDR3 length: 15 amino acids. V shed 1 base and J shed 1 base, with 11 bases lying between them. Germline V lookup: CDR1 SGHTA, CDR2 FQGNSA. CDR3 bases: TGTGCCAGCAGCTTAGTAGGCGACAGGTCCTACGAGCAGTACTTC. Protein sequence: CASSLVGDRSYEQYF.